These 15 T cell receptor beta chains share one sample of origin, sequenced in a study of human thymus T cells. Repertoires were generated with immunoSEQ multiplex PCR, while TCRdb's copy carries only in-frame clones and drops some. The sample yields 55,000 to 85,000 clones, 85% to 95% seen once. Thymus specimens were resections from corrective heart surgery. Sequenced material: thymus tissue. These receptors came from a girl under three years old with a congenital heart defect but otherwise immunologically healthy.

This sequence joins TRBV6-1 and TRBJ2-7; possibly TRBD2 for D (5 bases). The CDR3 runs 12 residues. Trimming removed 4 bases at V and 3 bases at J, with 7 bases between. Germline CDR1 reads MNHNS; CDR2 reads SASEGT. CDR3 loop: CASSVTSYEQYF. The CDR3 nucleotides are TGTGCCAGCAGTGTTACTAGCTACGAGCAGTACTTC.

This clone came up a few times. The chain joins TRBV6-5 to TRBJ2-1, with 9 bases fitting TRBD2. The CDR3 totals 15 residues. The V and J ends lost 6 bases and 0 bases, in that order; junction bases with no gene match: 3. Germline assignment: CDR1 MNHEY and CDR2 SVGAGI. The CDR3 coding sequence is TGTGCCAGCAGCCGTAGCGGGAGCTCCTACAATGAGCAGTTCTTC. Its protein product is CASSRSGSSYNEQFF.

The V call is TRBV6-4, the J call TRBJ2-2; 9 bases line up with TRBD1. The CDR3 runs to 16 residues. Germline loops: CDR1 MRHNA, CDR2 SNTAGT. V lost 0 bases, J lost 2 bases, and 1 base stayed unmatched. The CDR3: CASSDSTGGNTGELFF. CDR3 bases: TGTGCCAGCAGTGACTCGACAGGGGGTAACACCGGGGAGCTGTTTTTT.

This clone was observed a few times. The chain carries TRBV7-9 and TRBJ2-3; D is uncertain. V was clipped by 2 bases and J by 5 bases, with 17 bases between them. The CDR3 runs to 16 residues. CDR1 is SEHNR, CDR2 FQNEAQ, per germline (reference sequence). The CDR3 region has the DNA TGTGCCAGCAGCTTATTAATTGAGCCCTACAAAGATACGCAGTATTTT. Its protein is CASSLLIEPYKDTQYF.

J is TRBJ2-3 and V is TRBV5-5, with D possibly matching TRBD2 (6 bases). Germline V gives CDR1 SGHKS, CDR2 YYEKEE (reference sequence). V was pared by 7 bases and J by 4 bases, with 19 bases between. This CDR3 region has 15 residues. The DNA of the CDR3 is TGTGCCAGCGCTTTAGCGGTATACCTGTCAGATACGCAGTATTTT. This sequence encodes CASALAVYLSDTQYF.

The CDR3 bases are TGCGCCAGCAGCCCCTTAGACGGGTTCTACGAGCAGTACTTC. It encodes CASSPLDGFYEQYF. The chain is built from TRBV4-3 and TRBJ2-7; D uncertain. V was shortened by 4 bases and J by 3 bases, with 13 bases between the two germline ends. The CDR3 has 14 residues. Germline V gives CDR1 LGHNA, CDR2 YSLEER.

The V gene is TRBV6-6, the J gene TRBJ2-3; possibly TRBD2 for D (5 bases). There are 15 residues in the CDR3. Germline lookup yields CDR1 MNHNY and CDR2 SVGAGI (reference sequence). The germline V and J ends were trimmed by 6 bases and 1 base, with 14 bases remaining between them. The CDR3 nucleotides are TGTGCCAGCAGCTCGTCCACCGGGGGCACAGATACGCAGTATTTT. Protein product: CASSSSTGGTDTQYF.

The J gene is TRBJ2-3, the V gene TRBV12-1; the table's D call, TRBD2, has no DNA check behind it. TRBV12-1 is a recognized pseudogene. This CDR3 comprises 15 residues. The CDR3 DNA reads TGTGCCAGCAGCTTTGTTCCTAGCGATCGAGATACGCAGTATTTT. Amino acids: CASSFVPSDRDTQYF.

The rearrangement links TRBV7-2 to TRBJ2-3, with TRBD1 matching over 7 bases. The CDR3 is made up of 16 amino acids. V was clipped by 5 bases and J by 2 bases; unmatched bases: 10. Germline V gives CDR1 SGHTA, CDR2 FQGNSA. Here the CDR3 DNA reads TGTGCCAGCAGCCCGACGGGGACAGCCTCCACAGATACGCAGTATTTT. Its protein product is CASSPTGTASTDTQYF.

This chain joins TRBV7-6 and TRBJ2-2; TRBD1 might be the D (6 bases). CDR3 size: 15 residues. Germline CDR1 SGHVS, CDR2 FNYEAQ. V shed 4 bases and J shed 6 bases, with 15 bases lying between them. The DNA of the CDR3 is TGTGCCAGCAGCTCCCACCCAGGGGACCCCGGGGAGCTGTTTTTT. Its protein is CASSSHPGDPGELFF.

The J gene is TRBJ2-5, the V gene TRBV18; no definite D call. The germline CDR1 and CDR2 sequences are KGHSH and LQKENI. The CDR3 length is 15 residues. V was clipped by 0 bases and J by 5 bases, with 13 bases between them. For the CDR3, the DNA is TGTGCCAGCTCACCACCCGGGCCGAGTCGGGAGACCCAGTACTTC. Its protein product is CASSPPGPSRETQYF.

The chain uses TRBV6-4 and TRBJ2-1; the D gene could be TRBD1 or TRBD2 (6 bases each). The germline CDR1 and CDR2 sequences are MRHNA and SNTAGT. This CDR3 is built from 15 residues. Trimming took 8 bases from V and 6 from J, leaving 20 bases between them. CDR3 residues: CASGPGTGGLNEQFF. The CDR3 DNA follows: TGTGCCAGCGGACCCGGGACCGGGGGCCTCAATGAGCAGTTCTTC.

The V gene is TRBV15, the J gene TRBJ2-2; 9 bases line up with TRBD2. The CDR3 loop spans 18 amino acids. Germline CDR1 and CDR2: LNHNV and YYDKDF (reference sequence). V lost 8 bases to trimming and J lost 5 bases; unmatched junction nucleotides: 18. The CDR3 DNA is TGTGCCACCGCTCTTGGGACTAGCATAAATGCGCGGACCGGGGAGCTGTTTTTT. This sequence encodes CATALGTSINARTGELFF.

This clone has only one observation. This chain connects TRBV5-1 to TRBJ2-1; D not resolved. CDR1 and CDR2 from the germline V gene are SGHRS and YFSETQ. This CDR3 contains 22 residues. Trimming pared 5 bases from V and 0 bases from J, leaving 33 bases between. The CDR3 region has the DNA TGCGCCAGCAGTACGGTGGCTCTCGCGTTCAAGATCGGGCCGAGCTCCTACAATGAGCAGTTCTTC. Residues: CASSTVALAFKIGPSSYNEQFF.

The CDR3 reads CASSQDFTGTSGGYEQYF. The CDR3 DNA follows: TGCGCCAGCAGCCAAGACTTTACCGGGACTAGCGGGGGATACGAGCAGTACTTC. This chain uses TRBV4-1 with TRBJ2-7; 14 nucleotides align to TRBD2. The V gene's germline CDR1 is MGHRA and CDR2 YSYEKL. J lost 4 bases, V lost 0 bases, and 8 bases had no gene match. This CDR3 has 18 amino acids.